One sample yielded the 21 T cell receptor beta chains listed below, sequenced in a study of vaccination effects on CD4 cells after COVID-19. Repertoires were generated with immunoSEQ multiplex PCR, while TCRdb's copy carries only in-frame clones and drops some. The table lists about 15,000 clones, 65% to 75% of them singletons. Antigens of these TCRs are unknown. Sequencing followed a ViraFEST assay step that expanded antigen-specific CD4+ T cells with viral peptide pools. Isolating CD4+ T cells followed more than 9 days of culture. Each participant received a vaccine that was either BNT162b2 or mRNA-1273, given as two doses. The material sequenced was CD4+ T cells from PBMCs cultured with HCoV-NL63 spike peptides, taken after COVID-19 vaccination. These receptors all come from a human donor who received a COVID-19 vaccine.

The chain employs TRBV11-2 and TRBJ2-5; D assignment may be TRBD1 or TRBD2 (6 bases each). V shed 3 bases and J shed 5 bases, with 13 bases lying between them. CDR1 and CDR2 from the germline V gene are SGHAT and FQNNGV. This CDR3 is built from 14 residues. The CDR3 sequence: CASSFLGGLETQYF. In DNA form, the CDR3 reads TGTGCCAGCAGCTTTCTGGGGGGCTTGGAGACCCAGTACTTC. Complete variable domain (other parts from reference TRBV11-2 and TRBJ2-5): EAGVAQSPRYKIIEKRQSVAFWCNPISGHATLYWYQQILGQGPKLLIQFQNNGVVDDSQLPKDRFSAERLKGVDSTLKIQPAKLEDSAVYLCASSFLGGLETQYFGPGTRLLVL.

The chain employs TRBV11-1 and TRBJ2-3; D ambiguous. This CDR3 is 13 amino acids long. The V end lost 1 base, the J end lost 6 bases, and 8 bases lay between the germline ends. CDR1 is SGHAT, CDR2 FQDESV, per germline (reference sequence). The CDR3 reads CASSLGPTDTQYF. In DNA form, the CDR3 reads TGTGCCAGCAGCTTAGGCCCCACCGATACGCAGTATTTT.

The gene calls are TRBV4-2 and TRBJ2-1; D remains ambiguous. The germline V gene encodes CDR1 LGHNA and CDR2 YNFKEQ. Trimming removed 0 bases at V and 2 bases at J, with 11 bases between. CDR3 size: 16 residues. The CDR3: CASSQEFMATYNEQFF. In nucleotides, the CDR3 is TGTGCCAGCAGCCAAGAGTTTATGGCGACCTACAATGAGCAGTTCTTC.

J is TRBJ2-3 and V is TRBV5-4, with 7 nucleotides matching TRBD1. Looked up from germline, CDR1 is SGHNT and CDR2 is YYREEE (reference sequence). The J segment lost 0 bases and the V segment lost 4 bases, leaving 2 bases of the junction unmatched. CDR3 length: 14 residues. The CDR3 DNA is TGTGCCAGCAGCAAGACAGGGAGCACAGATACGCAGTATTTT. This gives the protein CASSKTGSTDTQYF. Full variable domain (rest looked up from reference TRBV5-4 and TRBJ2-3): ETGVTQSPTHLIKTRGQQVTLRCSSQSGHNTVSWYQQALGQGPQFIFQYYREEENGRGNFPPRFSGLQFPNYSSELNVNALELDDSALYLCASSKTGSTDTQYFGPGTRLTVL.

The chain uses TRBV3-1 (or the pseudogene TRBV3-2) and TRBJ1-6; maybe TRBD1 (6 bases). The CDR3 spans 14 residues. Trimming took 4 bases from V and 6 from J, leaving 10 bases between them. The germline V gene encodes CDR1 LGHDT and CDR2 YNNKEL (reference sequence). The CDR3 loop reads CASSRGRGNSPLHF. Written as DNA, the CDR3 is TGTGCCAGCAGCCGGGGCAGGGGTAATTCACCCCTCCACTTT.

The chain is built from TRBV5-1 and TRBJ2-1; D perhaps matches TRBD1 (6 bases). The V gene lost 0 bases and the J gene lost 7 bases, with 11 bases spanning the gap. This CDR3 is 14 amino acids long. In germline, CDR1 is SGHRS, CDR2 YFSETQ. The CDR3 DNA reads TGCGCCAGCAGCTTGGGGCCTCAGGGGAATGAGCAGTTCTTC. Translation: CASSLGPQGNEQFF. The full variable domain, rest sourced from reference TRBV5-1 and TRBJ2-1, is KAGVTQTPRYLIKTRGQQVTLSCSPISGHRSVSWYQQTPGQGLQFLFEYFSETQRNKGNFPGRFSGRQFSNSRSEMNVSTLELGDSALYLCASSLGPQGNEQFFGPGTRLTVL.

This clone was observed once. This chain connects TRBV3-1 (or the pseudogene TRBV3-2) to TRBJ2-1; TRBD2 is a possible D gene (5 bases). The V gene lost 0 bases and the J gene lost 6 bases, with 15 bases spanning the gap. The CDR3 consists of 16 residues. The V gene's germline CDR1 is LGHDT and CDR2 YNNKEL (reference sequence). This CDR3 reads CASSQDERETINEQFF. The CDR3 nucleotides read TGTGCCAGCAGCCAAGATGAGAGGGAAACAATCAATGAGCAGTTCTTC.

The rearrangement uses TRBV15 and TRBJ2-2, with TRBD1 as a possible D gene (5 bases). Trimming cost V 7 bases and J 1 base, with 10 bases left between them. Germline CDR1 is LNHNV and CDR2 is YYDKDF (reference sequence). This CDR3 comprises 14 residues. CDR3 loop: CATKGPLNTGELFF. CDR3 nucleotides: TGTGCCACCAAGGGGCCCTTGAACACCGGGGAGCTGTTTTTT. The full variable domain, rest sourced from reference TRBV15 and TRBJ2-2, is DAMVIQNPRYQVTQFGKPVTLSCSQTLNHNVMYWYQQKSSQAPKLLFHYYDKDFNNEADTPDNFQSRRPNTSFCFLDIRSPGLGDTAMYLCATKGPLNTGELFFGEGSRLTVL.

This sequence joins TRBV19 and TRBJ1-4, with 7 bases matching TRBD1. V lost 4 bases, J lost 0 bases, and 11 bases stayed unmatched. Germline values: CDR1 LNHDA, CDR2 SQIVND (reference sequence). The CDR3 runs to 18 residues. In DNA form, the CDR3 reads TGTGCCAGTAGTAGAAAGACAGGGTCCCTTGCAACTAATGAAAAACTGTTTTTT. Translated: CASSRKTGSLATNEKLFF.

The V call is TRBV6-5, the J call TRBJ2-1; D remains ambiguous. From germline, CDR1 is MNHEY and CDR2 SVGAGI. The CDR3 is 13 amino acids. V was pared by 2 bases and J by 12 bases, with 14 bases between. CDR3 nucleotide sequence: TGTGCCAGCAGTTACGGCCCCAAAGCCGCGCAGTTCTTC. Protein product: CASSYGPKAAQFF.

V and J are TRBV6-5 and TRBJ1-5; 7 bases agree with TRBD1. Per the germline V gene, CDR1 is MNHEY and CDR2 is SVGAGI. The V segment lost 2 bases and the J segment 6 bases; nucleotides outside the gene matches: 7. This CDR3 spans 15 amino acids. DNA of the CDR3: TGTGCCAGCAGTTACCGGGGACAGAAGGGTCAGCCCCAGCATTTT. Translated: CASSYRGQKGQPQHF.

This chain connects TRBV6-6 to TRBJ1-2; D ambiguous. Looked up from germline, CDR1 is MNHNY and CDR2 is SVGAGI (reference sequence). The germline V and J ends were trimmed by 4 bases and 2 bases, with 5 bases remaining between them. This CDR3 is built from 12 residues. CDR3 DNA: TGTGCCAGCAGTTTGCCCAACTATGGCTACACCTTC. The encoded protein is CASSLPNYGYTF.

The gene calls are TRBV7-2 and TRBJ2-2; D uncertain. The CDR3 sequence is 14 residues long. Germline CDR1 and CDR2: SGHTA and FQGNSA. Between the trimmed V and J ends, which lost 4 bases and 4 bases, there was a span of 10 bases. The CDR3 loop reads CASSSGRFTGELFF. CDR3 DNA sequence: TGTGCCAGCAGCTCCGGACGGTTCACCGGGGAGCTGTTTTTT.

This chain connects TRBV9 to TRBJ2-1; TRBD2 aligns across 14 bases. Losses at the gene ends were 4 bases for V and 3 bases for J; bases not matched to a gene: 18. From germline, CDR1 is SGDLS and CDR2 YYNGEE. This CDR3 has 21 residues. The CDR3 reads CASSLGLAGGPEPVYYNEQFF. The CDR3, as DNA: TGTGCCAGCAGCTTAGGACTAGCGGGGGGCCCAGAACCCGTATACTACAATGAGCAGTTCTTC.

The J gene is TRBJ2-1, the V gene TRBV27, with no clear D. The germline V gene has CDR1 MNHEY and CDR2 SMNVEV (reference sequence). The V end was cut by 8 bases, the J end by 1 base, with 12 bases between. This CDR3 has 14 residues. CDR3 loop: CASGPSGSYNEQFF. The CDR3 nucleotides are TGTGCCAGCGGGCCCTCCGGGTCCTACAATGAGCAGTTCTTC.

This clone is medium-sized by share. The gene calls are TRBV18 and TRBJ1-2; 11 bases are shared with TRBD1. Germline CDR1 reads KGHSH; CDR2 reads LQKENI. CDR3 length equals 15 residues. J lost 5 bases, V lost 2 bases, and 4 bases had no gene match. The CDR3 sequence is CASSPTGTGGYGYTF. CDR3 nucleotides: TGTGCCAGCTCACCAACCGGGACAGGGGGATATGGCTACACCTTC.

The chain uses TRBV3-1 (or the pseudogene TRBV3-2) and TRBJ2-7, with D uncertain. The CDR3 extends over 12 amino acids. Germline-derived CDR1 and CDR2 are LGHDT and YNNKEL (reference sequence). The V end lost 0 bases, the J end lost 7 bases, and 7 bases lay between the germline ends. The CDR3: CASSQDLREQYF. DNA for the CDR3: TGTGCCAGCAGCCAAGATCTGAGGGAGCAGTACTTC.

This chain links TRBV7-2 with TRBJ2-1; the D gene is possibly TRBD2 (5 bases). CDR1 is SGHTA, CDR2 FQGNSA, per germline. Trimming pared 0 bases from V and 2 bases from J, leaving 11 bases between. This CDR3 contains 16 residues. This chain's CDR3 is CASSLAGDVTYNEQFF. CDR3 nucleotide sequence: TGTGCCAGCAGCTTAGCGGGAGACGTGACCTACAATGAGCAGTTCTTC.

V gene TRBV5-1 combines with J gene TRBJ1-2; the match to TRBD1 covers 8 bases. V gave up 0 bases and J gave up 5 bases; unmatched junction bases: 12. The CDR3 sequence is 17 residues long. CDR1 and CDR2 from the germline V gene are SGHRS and YFSETQ. CDR3 nucleotide sequence: TGCGCCAGCAGCTTGGATGACAGGGGCGGGTTTGCGTATGGCTACACCTTC. Translation: CASSLDDRGGFAYGYTF.

The chain couples TRBV2 to TRBJ1-2; D is unresolved. CDR1 and CDR2 (germline): SNHLY, FYNNEI. Deletions cut 3 bases from V and 7 bases from J, with 9 bases between. The CDR3 length is 12 residues. As DNA, the CDR3 is TGTGCCAGCAGTGAGGACCAAACTGGCTACACCTTC. It yields the protein CASSEDQTGYTF.

V gene TRBV6-5 combines with J gene TRBJ1-1; TRBD1 might be the D (6 bases). In germline, CDR1 is MNHEY, CDR2 SVGAGI. Trimming took off 5 bases at V and 4 bases at J, with 17 bases between the two ends. The CDR3 totals 15 residues. CDR3 in DNA: TGTGCCAGCAGTCCACAGGGATTTTGGGCCACTGAAGCTTTCTTT. Amino acids: CASSPQGFWATEAFF.